This T cell receptor (beta chain) was retrieved from a study of T cell changes during pregnancy in multiple sclerosis. Clones were read by immunoSEQ multiplex PCR, and TCRdb kept only the in-frame ones, dropping some. The table shows 35,000 to 45,000 clones, with roughly nine tenths occurring only once. V was clipped by 1 base and J by 2 bases, with 6 bases between them. The CDR3 extends over 13 amino acids. Germline V CDR1 and CDR2: SGHKS, YYEKEE (reference sequence). The sequence was obtained from a female donor with multiple sclerosis, enrolled in a pregnancy study. The specimen comprised CD8+ T cells from peripheral blood mononuclear cells, sampled before pregnancy. The chain uses TRBV5-5 and TRBJ1-2; weak D call: TRBD1 (6 bases). This chain's CDR3 is CASSLRGNYGYTF. The CDR3, as DNA: TGTGCCAGCAGCTTGAGGGGGAACTATGGCTACACCTTC.